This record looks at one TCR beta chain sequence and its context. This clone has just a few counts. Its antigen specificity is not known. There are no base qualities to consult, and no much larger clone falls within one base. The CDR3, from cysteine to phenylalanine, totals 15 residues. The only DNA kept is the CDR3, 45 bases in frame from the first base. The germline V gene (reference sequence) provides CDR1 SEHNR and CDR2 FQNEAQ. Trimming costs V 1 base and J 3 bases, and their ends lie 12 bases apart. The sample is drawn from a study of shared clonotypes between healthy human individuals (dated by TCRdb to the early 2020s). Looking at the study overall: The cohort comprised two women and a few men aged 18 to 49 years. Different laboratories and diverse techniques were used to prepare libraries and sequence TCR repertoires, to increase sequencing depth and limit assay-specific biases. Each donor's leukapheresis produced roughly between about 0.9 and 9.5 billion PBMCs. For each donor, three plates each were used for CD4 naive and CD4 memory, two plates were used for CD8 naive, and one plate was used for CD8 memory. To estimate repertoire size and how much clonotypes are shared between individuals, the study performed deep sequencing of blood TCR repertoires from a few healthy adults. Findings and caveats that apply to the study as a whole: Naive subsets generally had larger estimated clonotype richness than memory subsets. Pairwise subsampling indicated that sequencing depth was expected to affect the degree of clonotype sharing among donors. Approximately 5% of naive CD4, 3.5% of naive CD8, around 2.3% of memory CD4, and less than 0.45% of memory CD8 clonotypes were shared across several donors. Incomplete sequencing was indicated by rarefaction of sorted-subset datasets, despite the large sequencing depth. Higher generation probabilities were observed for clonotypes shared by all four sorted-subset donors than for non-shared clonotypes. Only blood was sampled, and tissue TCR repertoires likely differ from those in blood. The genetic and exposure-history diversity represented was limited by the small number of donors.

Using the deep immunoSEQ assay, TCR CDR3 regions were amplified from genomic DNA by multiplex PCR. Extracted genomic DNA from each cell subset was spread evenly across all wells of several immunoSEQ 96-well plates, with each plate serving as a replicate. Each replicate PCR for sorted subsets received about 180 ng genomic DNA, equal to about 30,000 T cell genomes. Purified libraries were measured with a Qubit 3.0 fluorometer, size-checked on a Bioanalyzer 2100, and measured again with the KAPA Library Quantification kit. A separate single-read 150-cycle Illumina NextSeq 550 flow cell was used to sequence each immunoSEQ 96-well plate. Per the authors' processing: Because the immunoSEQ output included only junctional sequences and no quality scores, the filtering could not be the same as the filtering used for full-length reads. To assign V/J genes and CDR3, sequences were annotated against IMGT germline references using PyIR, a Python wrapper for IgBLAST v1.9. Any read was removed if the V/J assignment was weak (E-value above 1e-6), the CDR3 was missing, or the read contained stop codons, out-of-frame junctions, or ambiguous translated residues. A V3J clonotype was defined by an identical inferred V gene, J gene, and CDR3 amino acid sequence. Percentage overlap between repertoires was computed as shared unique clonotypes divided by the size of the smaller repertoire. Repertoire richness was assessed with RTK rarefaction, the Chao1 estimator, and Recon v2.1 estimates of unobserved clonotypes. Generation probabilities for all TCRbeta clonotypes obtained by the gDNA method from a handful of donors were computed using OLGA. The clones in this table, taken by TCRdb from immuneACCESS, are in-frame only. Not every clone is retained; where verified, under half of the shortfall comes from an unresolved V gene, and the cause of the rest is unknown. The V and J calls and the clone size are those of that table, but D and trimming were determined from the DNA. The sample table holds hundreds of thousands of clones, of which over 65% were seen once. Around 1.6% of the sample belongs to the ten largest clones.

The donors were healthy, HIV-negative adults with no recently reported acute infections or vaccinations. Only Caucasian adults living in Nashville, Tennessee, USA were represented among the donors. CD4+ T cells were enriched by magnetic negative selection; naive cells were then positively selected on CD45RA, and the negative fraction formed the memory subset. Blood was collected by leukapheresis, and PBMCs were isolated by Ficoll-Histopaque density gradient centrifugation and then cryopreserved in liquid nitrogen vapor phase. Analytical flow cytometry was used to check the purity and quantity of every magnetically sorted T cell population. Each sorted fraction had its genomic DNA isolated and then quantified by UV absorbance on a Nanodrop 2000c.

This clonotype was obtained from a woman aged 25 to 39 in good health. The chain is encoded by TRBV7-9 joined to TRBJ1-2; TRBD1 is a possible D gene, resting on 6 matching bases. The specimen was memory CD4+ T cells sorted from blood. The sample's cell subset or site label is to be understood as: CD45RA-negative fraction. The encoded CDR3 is CASSLELRGDYGYTF. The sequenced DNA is TGTGCCAGCAGCTTAGAACTGAGGGGGGACTATGGCTACACCTTC.